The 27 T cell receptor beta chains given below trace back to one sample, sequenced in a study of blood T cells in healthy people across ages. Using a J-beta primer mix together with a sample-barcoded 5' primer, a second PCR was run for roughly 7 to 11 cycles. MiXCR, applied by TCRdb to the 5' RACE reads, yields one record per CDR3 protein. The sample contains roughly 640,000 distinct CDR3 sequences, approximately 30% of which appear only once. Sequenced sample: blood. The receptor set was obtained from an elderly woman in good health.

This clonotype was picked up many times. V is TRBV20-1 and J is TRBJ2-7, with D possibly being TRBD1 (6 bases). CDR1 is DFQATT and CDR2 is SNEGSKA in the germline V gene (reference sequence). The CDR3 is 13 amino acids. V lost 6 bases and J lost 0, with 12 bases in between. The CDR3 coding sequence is TGCAGTGCGTGGGACACGAGCTCCTACGAGCAGTACTTC. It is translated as CSAWDTSSYEQYF.

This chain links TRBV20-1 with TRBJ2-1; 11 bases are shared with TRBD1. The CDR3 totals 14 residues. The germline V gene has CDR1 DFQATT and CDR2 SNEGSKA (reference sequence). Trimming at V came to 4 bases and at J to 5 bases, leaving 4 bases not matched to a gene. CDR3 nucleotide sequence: TGCAGTGCTATCCCGGGACAGGGGGACAATGAGCAGTTCTTC. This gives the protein CSAIPGQGDNEQFF.

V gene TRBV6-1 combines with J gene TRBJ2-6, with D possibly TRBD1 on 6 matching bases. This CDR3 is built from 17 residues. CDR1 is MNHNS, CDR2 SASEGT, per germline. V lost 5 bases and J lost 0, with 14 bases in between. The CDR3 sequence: CASSQQGTGSGANVLTF. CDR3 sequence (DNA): TGTGCCAGCAGTCAACAGGGTACTGGCTCTGGGGCCAACGTCCTGACTTTC.

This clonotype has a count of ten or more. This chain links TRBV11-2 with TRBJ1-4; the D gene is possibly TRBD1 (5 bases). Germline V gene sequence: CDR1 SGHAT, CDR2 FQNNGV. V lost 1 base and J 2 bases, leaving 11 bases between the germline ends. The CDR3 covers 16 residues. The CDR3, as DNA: TGTGCCAGCAGCTTAGGATCAGGGCTTACTAATGAAAAACTGTTTTTT. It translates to CASSLGSGLTNEKLFF.

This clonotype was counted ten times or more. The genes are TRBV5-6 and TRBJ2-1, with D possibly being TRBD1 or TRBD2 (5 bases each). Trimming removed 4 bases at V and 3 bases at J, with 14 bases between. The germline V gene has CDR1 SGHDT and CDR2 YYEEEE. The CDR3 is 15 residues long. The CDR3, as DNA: TGTGCCAGCAGCCTGAGAGGGGAGTACTACAATGAGCAGTTCTTC. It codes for CASSLRGEYYNEQFF.

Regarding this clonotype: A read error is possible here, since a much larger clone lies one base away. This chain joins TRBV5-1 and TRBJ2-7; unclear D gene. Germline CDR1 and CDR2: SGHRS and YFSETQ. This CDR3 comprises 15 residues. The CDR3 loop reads CASSLEQIGSYGQYF. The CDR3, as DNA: TGCGCCAGCAGCTTGGAACAGATAGGCTCCTACGGGCAGTACTTC.

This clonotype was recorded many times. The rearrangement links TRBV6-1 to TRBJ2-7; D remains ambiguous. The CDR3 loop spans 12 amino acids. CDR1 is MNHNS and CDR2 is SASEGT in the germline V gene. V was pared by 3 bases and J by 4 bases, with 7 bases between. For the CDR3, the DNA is TGTGCCAGCAGTGACGGATCGTACGAGCAGTACTTC. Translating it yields CASSDGSYEQYF.

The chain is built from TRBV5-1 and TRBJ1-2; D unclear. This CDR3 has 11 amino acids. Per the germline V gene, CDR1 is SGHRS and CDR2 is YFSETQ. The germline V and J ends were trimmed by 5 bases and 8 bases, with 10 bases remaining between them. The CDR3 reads CASRDVEGYTF. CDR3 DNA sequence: TGCGCCAGCAGGGATGTCGAGGGCTACACCTTC.

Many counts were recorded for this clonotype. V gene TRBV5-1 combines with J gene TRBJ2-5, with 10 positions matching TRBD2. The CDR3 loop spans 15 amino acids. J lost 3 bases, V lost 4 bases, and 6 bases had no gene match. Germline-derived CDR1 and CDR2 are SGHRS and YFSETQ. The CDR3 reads CASSPGLAVEETQYF. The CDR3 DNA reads TGCGCCAGCAGCCCCGGACTAGCGGTCGAAGAGACCCAGTACTTC. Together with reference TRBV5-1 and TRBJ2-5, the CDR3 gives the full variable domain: KAGVTQTPRYLIKTRGQQVTLSCSPISGHRSVSWYQQTPGQGLQFLFEYFSETQRNKGNFPGRFSGRQFSNSRSEMNVSTLELGDSALYLCASSPGLAVEETQYFGPGTRLLVL.

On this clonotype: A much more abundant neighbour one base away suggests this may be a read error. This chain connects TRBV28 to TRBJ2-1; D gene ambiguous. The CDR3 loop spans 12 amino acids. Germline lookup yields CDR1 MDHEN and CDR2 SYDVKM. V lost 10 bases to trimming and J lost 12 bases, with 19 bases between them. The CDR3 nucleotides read TGTGCCAACAGCCAATTGGGGTTAGGGCAGTTCTTC. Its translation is CANSQLGLGQFF.

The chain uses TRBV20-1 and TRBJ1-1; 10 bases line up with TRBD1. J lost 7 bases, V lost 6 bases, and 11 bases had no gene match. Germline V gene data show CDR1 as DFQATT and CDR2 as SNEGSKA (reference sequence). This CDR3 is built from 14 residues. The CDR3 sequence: CSASPPGQGIEAFF. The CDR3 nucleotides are TGCAGTGCCTCACCCCCGGGACAGGGGATTGAAGCTTTCTTT.

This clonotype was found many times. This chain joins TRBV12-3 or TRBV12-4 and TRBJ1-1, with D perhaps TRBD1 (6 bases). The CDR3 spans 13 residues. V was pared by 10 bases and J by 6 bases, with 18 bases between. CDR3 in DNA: TGTGCCACCCAAGAGGGGGTTCGGGCTGAAGCTTTCTTT. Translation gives CATQEGVRAEAFF.

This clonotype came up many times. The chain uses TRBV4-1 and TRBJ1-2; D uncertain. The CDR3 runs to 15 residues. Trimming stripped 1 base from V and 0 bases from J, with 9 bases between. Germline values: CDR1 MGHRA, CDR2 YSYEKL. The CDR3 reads CASSQAMGSNYGYTF. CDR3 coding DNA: TGCGCCAGCAGCCAAGCGATGGGATCTAACTATGGCTACACCTTC.

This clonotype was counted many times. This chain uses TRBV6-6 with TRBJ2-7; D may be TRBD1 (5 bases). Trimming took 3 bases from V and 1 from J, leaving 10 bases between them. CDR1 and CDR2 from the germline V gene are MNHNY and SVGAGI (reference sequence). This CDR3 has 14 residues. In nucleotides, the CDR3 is TGTGCCAGCAGTTATCTAGACAGATCCTACGAGCAGTACTTC. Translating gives CASSYLDRSYEQYF.

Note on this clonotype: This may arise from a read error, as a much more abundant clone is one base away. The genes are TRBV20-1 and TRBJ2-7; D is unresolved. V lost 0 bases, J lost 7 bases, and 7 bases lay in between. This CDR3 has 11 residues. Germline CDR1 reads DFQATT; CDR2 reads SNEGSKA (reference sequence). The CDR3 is CSARDWDEQYF. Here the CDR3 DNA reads TGCAGTGCTAGAGATTGGGATGAGCAGTACTTC.

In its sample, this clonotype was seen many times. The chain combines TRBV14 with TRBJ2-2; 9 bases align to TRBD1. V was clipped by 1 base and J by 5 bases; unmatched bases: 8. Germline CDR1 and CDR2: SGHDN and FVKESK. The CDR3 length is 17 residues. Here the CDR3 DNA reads TGTGCCAGCAGCCAAGGCCACGGGACAGGGAAAACCGGGGAGCTGTTTTTT. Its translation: CASSQGHGTGKTGELFF.

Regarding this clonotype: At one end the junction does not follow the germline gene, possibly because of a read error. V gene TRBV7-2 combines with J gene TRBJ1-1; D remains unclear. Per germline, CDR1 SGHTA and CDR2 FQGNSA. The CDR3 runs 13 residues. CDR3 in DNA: TGCGCCAGCAGTTTTATGGACGGGGCTGAAGCTTTCTTT. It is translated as CASSFMDGAEAFF.

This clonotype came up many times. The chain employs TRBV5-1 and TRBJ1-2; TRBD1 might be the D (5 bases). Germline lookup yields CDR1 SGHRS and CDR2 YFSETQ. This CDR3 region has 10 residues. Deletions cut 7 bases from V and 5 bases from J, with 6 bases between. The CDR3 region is CASAGYGYTF. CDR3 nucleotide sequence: TGCGCCAGCGCAGGGTATGGCTACACCTTC. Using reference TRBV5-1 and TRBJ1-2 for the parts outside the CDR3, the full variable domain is KAGVTQTPRYLIKTRGQQVTLSCSPISGHRSVSWYQQTPGQGLQFLFEYFSETQRNKGNFPGRFSGRQFSNSRSEMNVSTLELGDSALYLCASAGYGYTFGSGTRLTVV.

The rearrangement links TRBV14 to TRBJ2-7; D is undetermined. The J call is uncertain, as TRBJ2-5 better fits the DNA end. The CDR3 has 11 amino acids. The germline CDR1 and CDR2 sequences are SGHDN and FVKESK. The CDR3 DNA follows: TGTGCCAGCAGCCAGTATGAGACCCAGTACTTC. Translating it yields CASSQYETQYF.

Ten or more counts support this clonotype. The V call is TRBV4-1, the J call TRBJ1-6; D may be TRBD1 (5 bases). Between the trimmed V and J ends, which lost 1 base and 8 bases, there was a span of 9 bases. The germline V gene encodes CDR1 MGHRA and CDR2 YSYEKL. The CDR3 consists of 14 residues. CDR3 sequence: CASSQGDGDSPLHF. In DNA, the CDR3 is TGCGCCAGCAGCCAAGGGGACGGGGATTCACCCCTCCACTTT.

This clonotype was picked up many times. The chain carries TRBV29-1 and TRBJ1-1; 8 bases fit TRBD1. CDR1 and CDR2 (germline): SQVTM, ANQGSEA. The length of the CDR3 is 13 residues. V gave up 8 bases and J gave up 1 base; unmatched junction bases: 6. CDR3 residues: CSTRQGQNTEAFF. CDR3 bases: TGCAGCACCCGACAGGGGCAGAACACTGAAGCTTTCTTT.

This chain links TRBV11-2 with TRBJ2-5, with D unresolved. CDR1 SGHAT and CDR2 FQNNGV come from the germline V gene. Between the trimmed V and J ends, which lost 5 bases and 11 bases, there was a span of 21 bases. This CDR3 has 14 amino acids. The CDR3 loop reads CASSQRTVQTTQYF. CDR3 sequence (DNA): TGTGCCAGCAGCCAAAGGACCGTTCAAACAACGCAGTACTTC.

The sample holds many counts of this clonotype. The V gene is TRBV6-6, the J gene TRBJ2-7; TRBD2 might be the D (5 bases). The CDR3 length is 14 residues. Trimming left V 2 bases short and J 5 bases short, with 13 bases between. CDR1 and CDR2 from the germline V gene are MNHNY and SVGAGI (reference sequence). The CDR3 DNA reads TGTGCCAGCAGTTACCCCGGGAATTCGGACGAGCAGTACTTC. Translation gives CASSYPGNSDEQYF.

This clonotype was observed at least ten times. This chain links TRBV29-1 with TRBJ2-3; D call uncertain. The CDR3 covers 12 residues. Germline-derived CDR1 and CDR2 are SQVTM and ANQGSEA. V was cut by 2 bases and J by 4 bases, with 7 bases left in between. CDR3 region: CSVERAADTQYF. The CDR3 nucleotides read TGCAGCGTTGAAAGGGCTGCAGATACGCAGTATTTT.

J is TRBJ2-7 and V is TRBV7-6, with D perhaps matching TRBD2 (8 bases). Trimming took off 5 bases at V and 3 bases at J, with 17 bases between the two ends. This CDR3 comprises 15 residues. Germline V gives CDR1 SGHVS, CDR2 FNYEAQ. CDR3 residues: CASSRGGQSYYEQYF. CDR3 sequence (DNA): TGTGCCAGCAGCCGGGGGGGACAGTCCTACTACGAGCAGTACTTC. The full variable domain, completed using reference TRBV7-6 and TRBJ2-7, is GAGVSQSPRYKVTKRGQDVALRCDPISGHVSLYWYRQALGQGPEFLTYFNYEAQQDKSGLPNDRFSAERPEGSISTLTIQRTEQRDSAMYRCASSRGGQSYYEQYFGPGTRLTVT.

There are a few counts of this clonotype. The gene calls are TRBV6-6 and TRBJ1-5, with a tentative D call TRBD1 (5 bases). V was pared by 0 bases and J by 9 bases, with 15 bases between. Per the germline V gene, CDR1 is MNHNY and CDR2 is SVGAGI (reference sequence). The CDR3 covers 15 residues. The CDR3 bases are TGTGCCAGCAGTTACTCGAGAACGGCCGGGGGGCCCCAGCATTTT. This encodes CASSYSRTAGGPQHF.

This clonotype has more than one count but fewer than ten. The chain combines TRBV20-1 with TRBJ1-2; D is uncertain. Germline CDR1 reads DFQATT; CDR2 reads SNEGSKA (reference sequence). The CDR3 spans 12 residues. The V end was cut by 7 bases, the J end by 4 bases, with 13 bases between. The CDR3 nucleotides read TGCAGTGGTTCGGGAAGAACCTATGGCTACACCTTC. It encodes CSGSGRTYGYTF.